This record looks at one T cell receptor beta chain sequence and its context. Its antigen is still unknown. The record originates from a study of PD-1 blockade in classical Hodgkin lymphoma. General observations from the study: Before treatment, complete responders showed about the same diversity as newly diagnosed patients. Exclusion applied to patients who initiated nivolumab less than 1 year following ASCT. With respect to the repertoire differences, their causes, possibly disease activity or prior therapy, remain undefined.

All patients experienced relapse after autologous stem cell transplantation, and brentuximab vedotin exposure was variable. From thawed PBMCs, magnetic negative selection was used to isolate the CD8+ T cells. Relapsed/refractory classical Hodgkin lymphoma patients had complete, partial or progressive responses. This table comes from immunoSEQ multiplex PCR, and its TCRdb copy is limited to in-frame clones, with some not included. Found here are over 25,000 clones, about 86% of them singletons; the top ten hold roughly 6.2%. The source is a human donor with classical Hodgkin lymphoma. The sample was CD8+ T cells from blood, taken at baseline.

The CDR3 DNA is TGTGCCTGGAGCCCAACAGGCGAGGGCGGGAATGAGCAGTTCTTC. Its translation is CAWSPTGEGGNEQFF. The rearrangement joins TRBV30 to TRBJ2-1, with D possibly called TRBD1 or TRBD2 (5 bases each). Germline CDR1 GTSNPN, CDR2 SVGIG (reference sequence). This CDR3 is 15 amino acids long. V was pared by 3 bases and J by 7 bases, with 19 bases between.